Below are 22 T cell receptor beta chains sequenced from a single sample in a study of blood T cells in healthy people across ages. A sample-barcoded 5' primer and a J-beta primer mix were used in a second PCR of roughly 7 to 12 cycles. Via MiXCR, TCRdb re-called the 5' RACE reads, giving one row per CDR3 protein. The data contain about 1,800,000 distinct CDR3 sequences, roughly 30% of them singletons. Source material: blood. These TCRs come from a young woman in good health.

The chain is built from TRBV7-8 and TRBJ1-6; TRBD1 might be the D (5 bases). Germline-derived CDR1 and CDR2 are SGHVS and FQNEAQ. This CDR3 is 17 amino acids long. V was trimmed by 7 bases and J by 1 base, leaving 17 bases between them. In nucleotides, the CDR3 is TGTGCCAGCATCCAGGGTCAACAGGTGTCCTATAATTCACCCCTCCACTTT. Its translation is CASIQGQQVSYNSPLHF.

At least ten counts were recorded for this clonotype. The CDR3 loop is CASSPPPGGQGVYEQYF. Written as DNA, the CDR3 is TGTGCCAGCAGCCCGCCACCGGGGGGACAGGGGGTCTACGAGCAGTACTTC. This chain joins TRBV7-6 and TRBJ2-7, with 11 bases identical to TRBD1. J lost 3 bases, V lost 5 bases, and 12 bases had no gene match. Germline V gives CDR1 SGHVS, CDR2 FNYEAQ. The CDR3 loop spans 17 amino acids.

This clonotype has just a few counts. The V call is TRBV20-1, the J call TRBJ1-5; the D gene is possibly TRBD1 (6 bases). Trimming took 3 bases from V and 4 from J, leaving 13 bases between them. Germline CDR1 reads DFQATT; CDR2 reads SNEGSKA (reference sequence). The CDR3 totals 14 residues. The CDR3 coding sequence is TGCAGTGCTAGTGCCGGCAGGGGTAATCAGCCCCAGCATTTT. Amino acid sequence: CSASAGRGNQPQHF.

This clonotype showed up just a few times. The CDR3 loop is CSVVGAETDTQYF. The CDR3 nucleotides read TGCAGCGTTGTGGGGGCAGAGACAGATACGCAGTATTTT. The chain links TRBV29-1 to TRBJ2-3; D might be TRBD1 (6 bases). CDR3 length equals 13 residues. Trimming pared 4 bases from V and 3 bases from J, leaving 11 bases between. Germline V gives CDR1 SQVTM, CDR2 ANQGSEA.

This clonotype occurred a few times. This rearrangement joins TRBV4-1 to TRBJ2-3, with D unclear. The germline V and J ends were trimmed by 1 base and 6 bases, with 11 bases remaining between them. Germline values: CDR1 MGHRA, CDR2 YSYEKL. This CDR3 contains 14 residues. CDR3 amino acids: CASSQGVLRDTQYF. The CDR3 DNA reads as TGCGCCAGCAGCCAAGGGGTTCTACGGGATACGCAGTATTTT.

As for this clonotype: A much larger clone differs by one base, so this may be a read error. This chain links TRBV18 with TRBJ1-2; 10 bases agree with TRBD1. The CDR3 is 13 residues long. Germline V gene lookup returns CDR1 KGHSH and CDR2 LQKENI. The CDR3 spells CASPEGTGDGYTF. The CDR3 coding sequence is TGTGCTAGCCCAGAAGGGACAGGGGATGGCTACACCTTC.

This clonotype showed up many times. The chain couples TRBV25-1 to TRBJ1-1; D is ambiguous. Per the germline V gene, CDR1 is MGHDK and CDR2 is SYGVNS. V gave up 2 bases and J gave up 0 bases, with 10 bases separating them. The CDR3 spans 15 residues. The CDR3 sequence is CASSEQPGMNTEAFF. The DNA for the CDR3 is TGTGCCAGCAGTGAACAACCGGGTATGAACACTGAAGCTTTCTTT.

This clonotype was seen a few times. The chain uses TRBV2 and TRBJ2-7; a weak D match, TRBD1 (6 bases). This CDR3 has 13 amino acids. CDR1 is SNHLY, CDR2 FYNNEI, per germline. V was clipped by 8 bases and J by 3 bases, with 14 bases between them. CDR3 DNA: TGTGCCAGCCGGGTGACAGGCGTCTACGAGCAGTACTTC. Its protein is CASRVTGVYEQYF.

This clonotype has a handful of counts. The chain joins TRBV27 to TRBJ2-4, with TRBD2 matching over 7 bases. The germline CDR1 and CDR2 sequences are MNHEY and SMNVEV (reference sequence). V lost 0 bases to trimming and J lost 0 bases; unmatched junction nucleotides: 5. This CDR3 region has 17 residues. CDR3 nucleotide sequence: TGTGCCAGCAGTTTATCGATCAGCGGGGTAGCCAAAAACATTCAGTACTTC. Translation gives CASSLSISGVAKNIQYF.

The chain has TRBV6-5 and TRBJ2-2; 10 bases are shared with TRBD2. The germline CDR1 and CDR2 sequences are MNHEY and SVGAGI. The CDR3 runs to 16 residues. J was trimmed by 4 bases and V by 6 bases; bases with no gene match: 8. CDR3: CASRYNIAGGTGELFF. CDR3 in DNA: TGTGCCAGCAGATATAACATAGCGGGGGGCACCGGGGAGCTGTTTTTT.

The chain links TRBV5-1 to TRBJ1-1; D may be TRBD1 (5 bases). The CDR3 sequence is 13 residues long. V was trimmed by 5 bases and J by 3 bases, leaving 11 bases between them. From germline, CDR1 is SGHRS and CDR2 YFSETQ. Here the CDR3 DNA reads TGCGCCAGCAGAAAACAGGACGACACTGAAGCTTTCTTT. Translated, it gives CASRKQDDTEAFF. Drawing the rest from reference TRBV5-1 and TRBJ1-1, the complete variable domain is KAGVTQTPRYLIKTRGQQVTLSCSPISGHRSVSWYQQTPGQGLQFLFEYFSETQRNKGNFPGRFSGRQFSNSRSEMNVSTLELGDSALYLCASRKQDDTEAFFGQGTRLTVV.

The chain employs TRBV5-1 and TRBJ1-1; D remains unclear. CDR3 length equals 14 residues. The germline V gene has CDR1 SGHRS and CDR2 YFSETQ. V was shortened by 4 bases and J by 4 bases, with 14 bases between the two germline ends. This CDR3 is CASSPTLEGTEAFF. DNA of the CDR3: TGCGCCAGCAGCCCCACGCTTGAGGGCACTGAAGCTTTCTTT.

This sequence joins TRBV5-1 and TRBJ1-2; D is unresolved. The V end lost 3 bases, the J end lost 0 bases, and 9 bases lay between the germline ends. The CDR3 length is 14 residues. From germline, CDR1 is SGHRS and CDR2 YFSETQ. The CDR3 is CASSWGPSNYGYTF. DNA for the CDR3: TGCGCCAGCAGCTGGGGTCCATCTAACTATGGCTACACCTTC. The whole variable domain, remainder taken from reference TRBV5-1 and TRBJ1-2, is KAGVTQTPRYLIKTRGQQVTLSCSPISGHRSVSWYQQTPGQGLQFLFEYFSETQRNKGNFPGRFSGRQFSNSRSEMNVSTLELGDSALYLCASSWGPSNYGYTFGSGTRLTVV.

In DNA, the CDR3 is TGTGCTAGTGGTTTGCCCCCGGCTACCGGGGAGCTGTTTTTT. As protein: CASGLPPATGELFF. This rearrangement joins TRBV12-5 to TRBJ2-2; D ambiguous. The CDR3 runs 14 residues. Germline V CDR1 and CDR2: LGHNT, FRNRAP. Deletions cut 2 bases from V and 5 bases from J, with 9 bases between.

Concerning this clonotype itself: Germline and junction disagree at one end, which may indicate a read error. This chain joins TRBV12-3 or TRBV12-4 and TRBJ2-7; 11 positions match TRBD1. The CDR3 is made up of 14 amino acids. CDR3 protein: CASSPRTGGYERYF. The DNA of the CDR3 is TGTGCCAGCAGTCCGAGGACAGGGGGCTACGAGCGGTACTTC.

The V and J genes are TRBV15 and TRBJ1-1; D possibly corresponds to TRBD1 (6 bases). V was clipped by 5 bases and J by 1 base, with 8 bases between them. From germline, CDR1 is LNHNV and CDR2 YYDKDF (reference sequence). This CDR3 comprises 13 residues. The CDR3 is CATSQQGNTEAFF. For the CDR3, the DNA is TGTGCCACCAGCCAACAGGGGAACACTGAAGCTTTCTTT.

The V gene is TRBV5-4, the J gene TRBJ2-7; unclear D gene. Trimming took off 1 base at V and 7 bases at J, with 15 bases between the two ends. Germline CDR1 and CDR2: SGHNT and YYREEE (reference sequence). The CDR3 consists of 14 residues. The CDR3 bases are TGTGCCAGCAGCTTGATTCCGGAATACAATGAGCAGTACTTC. Translation: CASSLIPEYNEQYF.

In its sample, this clonotype was seen a few times. This rearrangement joins TRBV5-1 to TRBJ2-5; 8 bases fit TRBD1. V was clipped by 4 bases and J by 5 bases; unmatched bases: 10. The CDR3 covers 15 residues. Germline values: CDR1 SGHRS, CDR2 YFSETQ. The chain's CDR3 is CASSVPGQVSETQYF. The CDR3 coding sequence is TGCGCCAGCAGCGTACCGGGACAGGTATCGGAGACCCAGTACTTC.

There are a few counts of this clonotype. V and J are TRBV10-3 and TRBJ1-6, with D uncertain. CDR1 and CDR2 from the germline V gene are ENHRY and SYGVKD. V shed 8 bases and J shed 5 bases, with 10 bases lying between them. The CDR3 contains 13 residues. Here the CDR3 DNA reads TGTGCCATCGGCGCGGAGGATAATTCACCCCTCCACTTT. This gives the protein CAIGAEDNSPLHF.

At least ten counts were recorded for this clonotype. The rearrangement uses TRBV12-3 or TRBV12-4 and TRBJ2-7; D remains unclear. The V end was cut by 3 bases, the J end by 2 bases, with 11 bases between. There are 14 residues in the CDR3. The CDR3 DNA reads as TGTGCCAGCAGTTTTCCGAATTATCCCTACGAGCAGTACTTC. Translated: CASSFPNYPYEQYF.

This clonotype turned up a few times. V usage is TRBV12-3 or TRBV12-4 and J usage is TRBJ2-7, with D tentatively TRBD1 (5 bases). The germline V and J ends were trimmed by 3 bases and 6 bases, with 15 bases remaining between them. CDR3 length equals 14 residues. The CDR3 coding sequence is TGTGCCAGCAGTTTTCGGCAGGGTAAAGCCGAGCAGTACTTC. This gives the protein CASSFRQGKAEQYF.

The V gene is TRBV7-9, the J gene TRBJ1-1, with TRBD1 identical over 7 bases. Trimming removed 6 bases from V and 0 bases from J; junction bases left unmatched: 7. This CDR3 spans 15 amino acids. The germline gives CDR1 SEHNR, CDR2 FQNEAQ (reference sequence). The DNA for the CDR3 is TGTGCCAGCAGTTTCACAGGGGCGTTGAACACTGAAGCTTTCTTT. Its protein is CASSFTGALNTEAFF.